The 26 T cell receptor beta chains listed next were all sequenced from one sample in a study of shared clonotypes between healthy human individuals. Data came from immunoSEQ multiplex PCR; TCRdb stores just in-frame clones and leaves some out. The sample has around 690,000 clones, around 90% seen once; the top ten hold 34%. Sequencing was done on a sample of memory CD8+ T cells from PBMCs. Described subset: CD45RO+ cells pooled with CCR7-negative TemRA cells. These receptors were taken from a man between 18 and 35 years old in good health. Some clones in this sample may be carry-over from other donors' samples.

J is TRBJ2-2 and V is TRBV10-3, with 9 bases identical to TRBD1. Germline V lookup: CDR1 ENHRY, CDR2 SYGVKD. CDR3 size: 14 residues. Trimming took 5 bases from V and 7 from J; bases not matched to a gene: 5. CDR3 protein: CAISWGQGSGELFF. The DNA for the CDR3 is TGTGCCATCAGTTGGGGACAGGGCAGCGGGGAGCTGTTTTTT.

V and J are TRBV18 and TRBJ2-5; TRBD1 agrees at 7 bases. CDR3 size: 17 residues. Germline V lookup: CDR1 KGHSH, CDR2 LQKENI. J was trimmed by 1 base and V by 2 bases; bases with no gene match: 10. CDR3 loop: CASSPGFGQAFQETQYF. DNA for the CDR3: TGTGCCAGCTCACCAGGGTTCGGACAGGCCTTCCAAGAGACCCAGTACTTC.

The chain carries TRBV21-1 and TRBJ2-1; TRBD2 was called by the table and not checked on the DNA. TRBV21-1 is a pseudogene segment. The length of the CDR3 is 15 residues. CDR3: CASSKVQREGTEQFF. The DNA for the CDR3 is TGTGCCAGCAGCAAAGTCCAGCGGGAGGGAACTGAGCAGTTCTTC.

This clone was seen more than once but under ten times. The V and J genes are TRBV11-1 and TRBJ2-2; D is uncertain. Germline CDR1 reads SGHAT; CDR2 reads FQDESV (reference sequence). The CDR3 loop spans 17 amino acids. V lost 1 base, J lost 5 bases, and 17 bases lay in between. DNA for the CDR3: TGTGCCAGCAGCTTAGAGGGCCAAGGGAAGGGAACCGGGGAGCTGTTTTTT. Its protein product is CASSLEGQGKGTGELFF.

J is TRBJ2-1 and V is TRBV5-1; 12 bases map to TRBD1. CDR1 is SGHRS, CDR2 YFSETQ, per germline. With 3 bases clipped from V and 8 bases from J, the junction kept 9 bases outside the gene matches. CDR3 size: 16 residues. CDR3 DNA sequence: TGCGCCAGCAGCTCCTCGGGACAGGGGGCATTCGATGAGCAGTTCTTC. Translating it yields CASSSSGQGAFDEQFF.

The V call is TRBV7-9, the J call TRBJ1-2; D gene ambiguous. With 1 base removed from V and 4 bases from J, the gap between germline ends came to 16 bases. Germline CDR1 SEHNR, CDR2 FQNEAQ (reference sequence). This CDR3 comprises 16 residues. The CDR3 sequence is CASSLVSDRLVYGYTF. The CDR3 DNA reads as TGTGCCAGCAGCTTAGTGTCAGACCGACTAGTCTATGGCTACACCTTC. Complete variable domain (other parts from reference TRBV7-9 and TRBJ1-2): DTGVSQNPRHKITKRGQNVTFRCDPISEHNRLYWYRQTLGQGPEFLTYFQNEAQLEKSRLLSDRFSAERPKGSFSTLEIQRTEQGDSAMYLCASSLVSDRLVYGYTFGSGTRLTVV.

The CDR3 loop is CASSPSQGWGYGYTF. Written as DNA, the CDR3 is TGTGCCAGCAGCCCGAGCCAGGGCTGGGGCTATGGCTACACCTTC. The rearrangement joins TRBV16 to TRBJ1-2; weak D call: TRBD1 (5 bases). Germline assignment: CDR1 KGHSY and CDR2 FQNENV. The V end was cut by 4 bases, the J end by 4 bases, with 16 bases between. The CDR3 has 15 amino acids.

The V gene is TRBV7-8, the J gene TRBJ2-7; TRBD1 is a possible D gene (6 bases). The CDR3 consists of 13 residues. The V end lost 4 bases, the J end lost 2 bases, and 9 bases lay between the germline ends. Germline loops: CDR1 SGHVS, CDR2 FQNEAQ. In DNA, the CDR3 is TGTGCCAGCAGCTCACAGGGTGCCTACGAGCAGTACTTC. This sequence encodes CASSSQGAYEQYF.

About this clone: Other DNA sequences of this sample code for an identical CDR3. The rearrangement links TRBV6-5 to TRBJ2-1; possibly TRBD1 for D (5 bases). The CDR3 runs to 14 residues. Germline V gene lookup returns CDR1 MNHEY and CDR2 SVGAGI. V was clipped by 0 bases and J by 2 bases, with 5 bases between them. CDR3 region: CASSYSGPYNEQFF. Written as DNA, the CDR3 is TGTGCCAGCAGTTACTCGGGGCCCTACAATGAGCAGTTCTTC.

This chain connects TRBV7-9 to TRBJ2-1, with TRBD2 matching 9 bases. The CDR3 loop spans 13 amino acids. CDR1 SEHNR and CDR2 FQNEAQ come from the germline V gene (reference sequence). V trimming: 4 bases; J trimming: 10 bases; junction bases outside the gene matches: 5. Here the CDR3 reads CASSYSSGEEQFF. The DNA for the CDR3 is TGTGCCAGCAGCTATTCTAGCGGGGAAGAGCAGTTCTTC.

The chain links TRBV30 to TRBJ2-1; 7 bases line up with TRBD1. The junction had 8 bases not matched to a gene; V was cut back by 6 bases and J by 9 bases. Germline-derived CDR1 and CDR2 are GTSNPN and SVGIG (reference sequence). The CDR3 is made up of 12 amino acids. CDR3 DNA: TGTGCCTGTGACAGGGTAGGAGGTGAGCAGTTCTTC. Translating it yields CACDRVGGEQFF.

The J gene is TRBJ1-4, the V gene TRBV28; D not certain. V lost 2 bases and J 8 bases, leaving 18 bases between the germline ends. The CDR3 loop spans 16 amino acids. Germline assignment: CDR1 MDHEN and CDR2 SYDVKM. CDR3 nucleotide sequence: TGTGCCAGCAGTTTAGGGCCCCAGGACGCGAGGGAAAAACTGTTTTTT. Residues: CASSLGPQDAREKLFF.

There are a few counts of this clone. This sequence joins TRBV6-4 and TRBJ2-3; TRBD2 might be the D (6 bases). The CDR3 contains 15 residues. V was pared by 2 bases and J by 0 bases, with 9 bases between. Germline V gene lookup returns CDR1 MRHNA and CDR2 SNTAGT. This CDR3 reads CASSDGGGSTDTQYF. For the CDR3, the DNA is TGTGCCAGCAGTGACGGGGGAGGTAGCACAGATACGCAGTATTTT.

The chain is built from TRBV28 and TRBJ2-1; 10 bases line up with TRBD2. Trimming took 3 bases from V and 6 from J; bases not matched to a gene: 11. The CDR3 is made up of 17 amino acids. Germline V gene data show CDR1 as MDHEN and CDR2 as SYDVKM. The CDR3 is CASSFRSSGRRGNEQFF. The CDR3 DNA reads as TGTGCCAGCAGTTTTAGGTCTAGCGGGAGACGGGGCAATGAGCAGTTCTTC. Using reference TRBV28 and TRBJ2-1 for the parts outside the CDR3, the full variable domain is DVKVTQSSRYLVKRTGEKVFLECVQDMDHENMFWYRQDPGLGLRLIYFSYDVKMKEKGDIPEGYSVSREKKERFSLILESASTNQTSMYLCASSFRSSGRRGNEQFFGPGTRLTVL.

CDR3 loop: CASSLTGSDTQYF. CDR3 DNA sequence: TGTGCCAGCAGCTTAACAGGGTCAGATACGCAGTATTTT. The rearrangement joins TRBV7-9 to TRBJ2-3, with a weak D call TRBD1 (6 bases). The V gene lost 2 bases and the J gene lost 4 bases, with 7 bases spanning the gap. This CDR3 contains 13 residues. CDR1 SEHNR and CDR2 FQNEAQ come from the germline V gene (reference sequence).

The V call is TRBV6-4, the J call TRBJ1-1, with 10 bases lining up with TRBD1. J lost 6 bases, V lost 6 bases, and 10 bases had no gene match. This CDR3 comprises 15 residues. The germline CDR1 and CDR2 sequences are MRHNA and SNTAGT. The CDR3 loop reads CASSPGQGTGAEAFF. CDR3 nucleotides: TGTGCCAGCAGCCCGGGACAGGGGACGGGTGCTGAAGCTTTCTTT.

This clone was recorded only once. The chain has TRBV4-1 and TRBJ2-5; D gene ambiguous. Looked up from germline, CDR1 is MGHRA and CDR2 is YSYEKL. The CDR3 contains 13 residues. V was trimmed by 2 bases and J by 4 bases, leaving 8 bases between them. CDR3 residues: CASSQPAGETQYF. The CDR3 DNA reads TGCGCCAGCAGCCAACCAGCAGGAGAGACCCAGTACTTC.

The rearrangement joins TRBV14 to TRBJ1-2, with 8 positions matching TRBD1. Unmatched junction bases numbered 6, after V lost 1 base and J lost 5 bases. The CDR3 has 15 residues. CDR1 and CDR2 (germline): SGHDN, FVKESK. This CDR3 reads CASSQVQGAQYGYTF. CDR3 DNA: TGTGCCAGCAGCCAAGTTCAGGGGGCGCAGTATGGCTACACCTTC. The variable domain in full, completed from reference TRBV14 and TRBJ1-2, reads EAGVTQFPSHSVIEKGQTVTLRCDPISGHDNLYWYRRVMGKEIKFLLHFVKESKQDESGMPNNRFLAERTGGTYSTLKVQPAELEDSGVYFCASSQVQGAQYGYTFGSGTRLTVV.

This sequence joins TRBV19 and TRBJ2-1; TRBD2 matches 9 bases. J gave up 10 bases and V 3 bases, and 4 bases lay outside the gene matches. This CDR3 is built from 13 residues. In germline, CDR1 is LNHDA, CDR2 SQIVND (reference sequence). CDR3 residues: CASSILAGREQFF. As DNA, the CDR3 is TGTGCCAGTAGTATTCTAGCGGGAAGGGAGCAGTTCTTC.

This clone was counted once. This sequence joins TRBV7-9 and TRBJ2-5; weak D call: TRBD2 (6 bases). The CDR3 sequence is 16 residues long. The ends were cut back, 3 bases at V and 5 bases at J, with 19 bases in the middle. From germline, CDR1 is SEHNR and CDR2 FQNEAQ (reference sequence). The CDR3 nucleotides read TGTGCCAGCAGCTTGGGACGGGAGAAGGGTGGGGAGACCCAGTACTTC. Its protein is CASSLGREKGGETQYF.

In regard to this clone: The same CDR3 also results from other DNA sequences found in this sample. For the CDR3, the DNA is TGTGCCAGCAGCTCCACCTACGAGCAGTACTTC. Translating gives CASSSTYEQYF. The rearrangement joins TRBV7-9 to TRBJ2-7, with D unclear. CDR3 length: 11 amino acids. V was trimmed by 4 bases and J by 2 bases, leaving 3 bases between them. Per germline, CDR1 SEHNR and CDR2 FQNEAQ (reference sequence).

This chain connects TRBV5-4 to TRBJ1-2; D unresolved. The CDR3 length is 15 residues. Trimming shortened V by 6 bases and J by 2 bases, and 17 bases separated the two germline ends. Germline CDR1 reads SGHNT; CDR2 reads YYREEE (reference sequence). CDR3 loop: CASTRRGYQNYGYTF. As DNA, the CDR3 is TGTGCCAGCACCCGGCGGGGTTACCAGAACTATGGCTACACCTTC.

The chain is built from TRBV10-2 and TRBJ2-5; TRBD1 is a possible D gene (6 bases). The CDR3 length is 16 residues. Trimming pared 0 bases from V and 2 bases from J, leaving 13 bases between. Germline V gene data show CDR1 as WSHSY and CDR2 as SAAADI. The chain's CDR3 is CASSESKAGAQETQYF. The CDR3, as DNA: TGCGCCAGCAGTGAGTCGAAGGCAGGGGCACAAGAGACCCAGTACTTC.

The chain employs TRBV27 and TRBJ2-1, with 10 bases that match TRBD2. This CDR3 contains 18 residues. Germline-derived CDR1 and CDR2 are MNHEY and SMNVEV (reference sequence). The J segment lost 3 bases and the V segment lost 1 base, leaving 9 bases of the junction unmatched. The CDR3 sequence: CASSLYWAASGGYNEQFF. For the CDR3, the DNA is TGTGCCAGCAGTTTATATTGGGCGGCTAGCGGGGGCTACAATGAGCAGTTCTTC.

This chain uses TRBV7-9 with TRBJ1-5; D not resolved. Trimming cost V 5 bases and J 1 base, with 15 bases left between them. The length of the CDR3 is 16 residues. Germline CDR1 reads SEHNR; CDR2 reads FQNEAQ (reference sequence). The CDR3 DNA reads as TGTGCCAGCAGCGTATTCGTGGGAGGGAGCAATCAGCCCCAGCATTTT. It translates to CASSVFVGGSNQPQHF.

The CDR3 loop is CASSFSGRNEQFF. In DNA form, the CDR3 reads TGTGCCAGCAGCTTCTCAGGGCGGAATGAGCAGTTCTTC. This chain uses TRBV11-2 with TRBJ2-1; a possible D gene is TRBD1 (5 bases). Trimming removed 3 bases from V and 7 bases from J, with 10 bases in between. CDR3 length equals 13 residues. CDR1 is SGHAT, CDR2 FQNNGV, per germline.